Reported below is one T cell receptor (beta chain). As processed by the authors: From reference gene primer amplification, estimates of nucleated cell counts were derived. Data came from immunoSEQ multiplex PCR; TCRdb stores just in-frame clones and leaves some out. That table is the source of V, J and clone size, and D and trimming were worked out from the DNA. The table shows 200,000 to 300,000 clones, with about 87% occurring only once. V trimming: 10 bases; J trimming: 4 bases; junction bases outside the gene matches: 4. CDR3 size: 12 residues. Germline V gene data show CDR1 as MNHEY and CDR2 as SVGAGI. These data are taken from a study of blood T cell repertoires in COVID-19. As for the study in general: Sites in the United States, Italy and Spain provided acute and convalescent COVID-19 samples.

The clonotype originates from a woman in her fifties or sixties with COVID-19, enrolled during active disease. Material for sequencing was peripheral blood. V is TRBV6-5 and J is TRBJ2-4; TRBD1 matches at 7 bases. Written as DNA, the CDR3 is TGTGCCACCAAGGGACAGAAAAACATTCAGTACTTC. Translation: CATKGQKNIQYF.